This section outlines one T cell receptor (beta chain) sequence together with its context. This sample stems from a study of cytomegalovirus exposure and HLA in healthy donors. The V end lost 6 bases, the J end lost 7 bases, and 13 bases lay between the germline ends. Germline V gene sequence: CDR1 MNHEY, CDR2 SVGAGI. The CDR3 spans 13 residues. Researchers ran the PCR with 60 Vbeta and 13 Jbeta primers. Assay used: immunoSEQ multiplex PCR; TCRdb lists only in-frame clones, some missing. The table shows some 130,000 clones, with roughly 78% occurring only once. This chain joins TRBV6-5 and TRBJ1-5; D not certain. The clonotype originates from a middle-aged man in good health and CMV-seropositive. The sample was PBMCs. The CDR3 spells CASSDRPGQPQHF. The CDR3 nucleotides read TGTGCCAGCAGCGACCGACCGGGACAGCCCCAGCATTTT.